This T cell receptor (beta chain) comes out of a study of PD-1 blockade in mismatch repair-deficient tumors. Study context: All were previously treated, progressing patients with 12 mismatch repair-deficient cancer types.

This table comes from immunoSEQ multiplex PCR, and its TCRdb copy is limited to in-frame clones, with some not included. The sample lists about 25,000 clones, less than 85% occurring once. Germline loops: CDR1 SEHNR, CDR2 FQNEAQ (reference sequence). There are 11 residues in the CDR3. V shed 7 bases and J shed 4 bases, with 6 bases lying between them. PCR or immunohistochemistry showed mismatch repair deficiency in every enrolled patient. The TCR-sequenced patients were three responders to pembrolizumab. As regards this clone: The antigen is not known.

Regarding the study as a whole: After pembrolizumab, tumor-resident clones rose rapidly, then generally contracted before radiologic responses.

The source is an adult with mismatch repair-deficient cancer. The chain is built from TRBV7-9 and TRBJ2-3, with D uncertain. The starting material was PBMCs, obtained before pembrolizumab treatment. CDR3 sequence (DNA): TGTGCCAGCACCCAGTCAGATACGCAGTATTTT. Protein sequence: CASTQSDTQYF.